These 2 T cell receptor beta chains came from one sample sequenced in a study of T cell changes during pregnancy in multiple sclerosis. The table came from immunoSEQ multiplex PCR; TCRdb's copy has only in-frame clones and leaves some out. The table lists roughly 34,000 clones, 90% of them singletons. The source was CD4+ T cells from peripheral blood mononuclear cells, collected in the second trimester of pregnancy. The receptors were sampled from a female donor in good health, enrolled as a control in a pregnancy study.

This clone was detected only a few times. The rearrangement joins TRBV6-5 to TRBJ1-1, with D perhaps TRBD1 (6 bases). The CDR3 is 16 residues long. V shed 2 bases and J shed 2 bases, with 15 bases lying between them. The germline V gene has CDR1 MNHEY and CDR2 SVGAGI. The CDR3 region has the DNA TGTGCCAGCAGTTACCGGACAGTCGGGAAAAACACTGAAGCTTTCTTT. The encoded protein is CASSYRTVGKNTEAFF.

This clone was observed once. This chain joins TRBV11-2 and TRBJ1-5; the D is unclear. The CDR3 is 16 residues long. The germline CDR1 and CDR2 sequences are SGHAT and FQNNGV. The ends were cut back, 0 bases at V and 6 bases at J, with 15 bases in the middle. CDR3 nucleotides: TGTGCCAGCAGCTTAGATGCTGCCTCAGCGGGTCAGCCCCAGCATTTT. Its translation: CASSLDAASAGQPQHF.